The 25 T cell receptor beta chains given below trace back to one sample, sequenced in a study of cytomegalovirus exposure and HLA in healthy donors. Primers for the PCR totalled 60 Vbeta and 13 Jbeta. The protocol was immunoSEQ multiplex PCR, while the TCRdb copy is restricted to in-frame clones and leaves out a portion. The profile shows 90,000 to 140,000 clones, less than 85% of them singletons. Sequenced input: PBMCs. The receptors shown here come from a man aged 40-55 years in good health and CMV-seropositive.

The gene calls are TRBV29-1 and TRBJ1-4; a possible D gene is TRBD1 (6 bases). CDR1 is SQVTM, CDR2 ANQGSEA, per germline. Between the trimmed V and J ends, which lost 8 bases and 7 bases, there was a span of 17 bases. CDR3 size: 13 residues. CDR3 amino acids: CSSSGGAGEKLFF. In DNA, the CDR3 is TGCAGCTCTTCGGGGGGCGCCGGTGAAAAACTGTTTTTT. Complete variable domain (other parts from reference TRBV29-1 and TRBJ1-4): SAVISQKPSRDICQRGTSLTIQCQVDSQVTMMFWYRQQPGQSLTLIATANQGSEATYESGFVIDKFPISRPNLTFSTLTVSNMSPEDSSIYLCSSSGGAGEKLFFGSGTQLSVL.

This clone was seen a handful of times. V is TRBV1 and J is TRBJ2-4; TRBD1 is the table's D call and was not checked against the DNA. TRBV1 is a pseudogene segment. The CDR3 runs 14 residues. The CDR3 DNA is TGCACCAGCAGCCGGGGGCCAGGGAAAAACATTCAGTACTTC. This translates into CTSSRGPGKNIQYF.

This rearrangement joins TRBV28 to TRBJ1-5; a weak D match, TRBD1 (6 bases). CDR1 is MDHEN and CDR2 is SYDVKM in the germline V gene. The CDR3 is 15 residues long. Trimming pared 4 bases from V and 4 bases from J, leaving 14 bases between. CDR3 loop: CASSSLTGINQPQHF. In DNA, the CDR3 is TGTGCCAGCAGTTCCCTTACAGGGATAAATCAGCCCCAGCATTTT.

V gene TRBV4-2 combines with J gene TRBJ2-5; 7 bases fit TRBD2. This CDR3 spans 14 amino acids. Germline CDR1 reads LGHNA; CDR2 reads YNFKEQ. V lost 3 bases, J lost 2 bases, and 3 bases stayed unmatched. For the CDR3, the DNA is TGTGCCAGCAGCCATATGGGGGGGCAAGAGACCCAGTACTTC. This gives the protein CASSHMGGQETQYF.

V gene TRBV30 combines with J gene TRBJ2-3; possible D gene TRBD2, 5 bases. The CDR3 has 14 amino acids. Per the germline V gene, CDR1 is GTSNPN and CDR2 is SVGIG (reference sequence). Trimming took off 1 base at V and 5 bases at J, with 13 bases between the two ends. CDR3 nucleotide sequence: TGTGCCTGGAGTGGCGACGGGAATGGAGATACGCAGTATTTT. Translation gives CAWSGDGNGDTQYF.

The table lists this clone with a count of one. The CDR3 nucleotides read TGTGCCACGACCGACAGGGAATACAATGAGCAGTTCTTC. Translation gives CATTDREYNEQFF. The chain couples TRBV19 to TRBJ2-1, with TRBD1 identical over 7 bases. Germline V gene data show CDR1 as LNHDA and CDR2 as SQIVND (reference sequence). Losses at the gene ends were 10 bases for V and 4 bases for J; bases not matched to a gene: 7. The CDR3 runs 13 residues.

For the CDR3, the DNA is TGTGCCAGCAGCTCTAGCGGGGGCCACTACAATGAGCAGTTCTTC. Protein product: CASSSSGGHYNEQFF. This chain links TRBV7-2 with TRBJ2-1; 10 bases are a match to TRBD2. J was trimmed by 3 bases and V by 4 bases; bases with no gene match: 3. There are 15 residues in the CDR3. From germline, CDR1 is SGHTA and CDR2 FQGNSA.

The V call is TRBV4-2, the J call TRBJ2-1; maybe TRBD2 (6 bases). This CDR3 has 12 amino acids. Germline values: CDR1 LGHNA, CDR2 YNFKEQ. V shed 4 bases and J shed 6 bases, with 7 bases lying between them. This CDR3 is CASSLSGNEQFF. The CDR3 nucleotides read TGTGCCAGCAGCCTTAGCGGCAATGAGCAGTTCTTC.

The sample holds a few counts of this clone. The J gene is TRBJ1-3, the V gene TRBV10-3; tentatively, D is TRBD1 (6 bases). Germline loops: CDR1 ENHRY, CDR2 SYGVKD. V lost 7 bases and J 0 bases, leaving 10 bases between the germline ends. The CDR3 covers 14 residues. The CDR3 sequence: CAIMGASSGNTIYF. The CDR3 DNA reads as TGTGCCATCATGGGGGCTAGCTCTGGAAACACCATATATTTT.

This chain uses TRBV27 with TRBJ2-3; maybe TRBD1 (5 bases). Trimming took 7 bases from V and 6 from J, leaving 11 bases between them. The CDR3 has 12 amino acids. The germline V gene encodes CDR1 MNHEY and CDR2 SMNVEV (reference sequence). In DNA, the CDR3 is TGTGCCAGCACCTCTAAGGGGGATACGCAGTATTTT. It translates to CASTSKGDTQYF.

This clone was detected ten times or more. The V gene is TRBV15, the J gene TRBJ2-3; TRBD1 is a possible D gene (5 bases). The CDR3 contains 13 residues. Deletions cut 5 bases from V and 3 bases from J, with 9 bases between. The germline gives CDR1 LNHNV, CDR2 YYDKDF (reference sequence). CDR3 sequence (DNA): TGTGCCACCAGCCGCAGGGCGACAGATACGCAGTATTTT. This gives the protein CATSRRATDTQYF.

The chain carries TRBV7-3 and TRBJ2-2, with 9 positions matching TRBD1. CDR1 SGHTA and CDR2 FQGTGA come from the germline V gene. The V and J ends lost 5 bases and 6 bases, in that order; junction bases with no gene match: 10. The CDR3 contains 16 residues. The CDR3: CASSPPGQGLAGELFF. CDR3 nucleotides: TGTGCCAGCAGCCCCCCGGGACAGGGACTTGCCGGGGAGCTGTTTTTT.

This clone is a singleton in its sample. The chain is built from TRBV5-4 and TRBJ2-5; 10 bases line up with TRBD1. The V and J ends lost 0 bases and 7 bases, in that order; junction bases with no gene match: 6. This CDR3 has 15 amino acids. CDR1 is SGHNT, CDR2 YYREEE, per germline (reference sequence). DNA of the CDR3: TGTGCCAGCAGCTTGGGTGGACAGGGGGTGGTGACCCAGTACTTC. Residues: CASSLGGQGVVTQYF.

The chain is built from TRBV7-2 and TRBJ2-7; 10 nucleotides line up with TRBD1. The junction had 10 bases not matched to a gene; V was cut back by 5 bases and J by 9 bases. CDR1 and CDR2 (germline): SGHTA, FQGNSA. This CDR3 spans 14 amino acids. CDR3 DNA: TGTGCCAGCAGCCCCGGGACAGGGGCCTTGGGGCAGTACTTC. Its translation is CASSPGTGALGQYF.

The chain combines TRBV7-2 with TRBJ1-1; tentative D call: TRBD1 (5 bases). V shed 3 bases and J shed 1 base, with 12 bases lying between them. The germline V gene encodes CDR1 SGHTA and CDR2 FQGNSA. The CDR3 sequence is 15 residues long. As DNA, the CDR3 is TGTGCCAGCAGCTTTTTGGGGCGGGGGAACACTGAAGCTTTCTTT. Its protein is CASSFLGRGNTEAFF.

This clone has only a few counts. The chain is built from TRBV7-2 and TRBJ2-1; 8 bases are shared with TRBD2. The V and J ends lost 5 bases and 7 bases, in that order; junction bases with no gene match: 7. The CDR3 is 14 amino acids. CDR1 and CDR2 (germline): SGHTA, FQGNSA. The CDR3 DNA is TGTGCCAGCAGCCGGGGGGGGAGCCCGAATGAGCAGTTCTTC. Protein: CASSRGGSPNEQFF.

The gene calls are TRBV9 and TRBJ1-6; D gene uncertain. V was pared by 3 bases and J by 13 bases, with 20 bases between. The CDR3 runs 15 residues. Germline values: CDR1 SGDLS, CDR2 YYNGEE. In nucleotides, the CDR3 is TGTGCCAGCAGCGCAGACTACAAGGCCCACTGGCCCCTCCACTTT. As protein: CASSADYKAHWPLHF.

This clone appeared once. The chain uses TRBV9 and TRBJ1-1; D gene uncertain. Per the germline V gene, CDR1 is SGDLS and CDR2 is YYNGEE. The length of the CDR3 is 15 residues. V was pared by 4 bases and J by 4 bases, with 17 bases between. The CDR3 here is CASSYEAAGITEAFF. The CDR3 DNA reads TGTGCCAGCAGCTATGAGGCGGCGGGCATCACTGAAGCTTTCTTT.

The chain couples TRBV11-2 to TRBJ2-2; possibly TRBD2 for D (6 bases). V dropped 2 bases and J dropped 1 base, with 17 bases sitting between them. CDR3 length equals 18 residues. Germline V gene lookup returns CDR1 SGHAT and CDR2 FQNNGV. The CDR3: CASSLRGLRDGNTGELFF. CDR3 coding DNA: TGTGCCAGCAGCTTACGGGGGTTGCGGGATGGGAACACCGGGGAGCTGTTTTTT.

The CDR3 reads CASRLAGGDYSNQPQHF. The CDR3 region has the DNA TGTGCAAGTCGCTTAGCGGGAGGTGATTATAGCAATCAGCCCCAGCATTTT. V and J are TRBV12-2 and TRBJ1-5. TRBV12-2 constitutes a pseudogene. There are 17 residues in the CDR3.

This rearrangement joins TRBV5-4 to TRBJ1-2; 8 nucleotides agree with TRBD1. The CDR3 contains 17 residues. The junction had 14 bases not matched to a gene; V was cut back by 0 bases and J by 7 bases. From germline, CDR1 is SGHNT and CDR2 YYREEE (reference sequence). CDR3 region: CASSLAEQGQGIGGYTF. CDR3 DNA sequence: TGTGCCAGCAGCTTGGCCGAGCAAGGACAGGGAATTGGTGGCTACACCTTC.

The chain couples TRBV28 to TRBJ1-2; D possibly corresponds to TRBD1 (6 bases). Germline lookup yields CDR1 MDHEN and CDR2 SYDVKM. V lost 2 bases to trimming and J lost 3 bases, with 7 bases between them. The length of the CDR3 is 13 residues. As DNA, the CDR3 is TGTGCCAGCAGTTTACAGGGGCACTATGGCTACACCTTC. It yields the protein CASSLQGHYGYTF.

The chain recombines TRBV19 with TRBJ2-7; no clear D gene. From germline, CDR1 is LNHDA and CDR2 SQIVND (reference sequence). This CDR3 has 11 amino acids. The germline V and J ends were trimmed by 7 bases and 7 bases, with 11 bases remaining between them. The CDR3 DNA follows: TGTGCCAGTATACCCGTCGAGGAGCAGTACTTC. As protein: CASIPVEEQYF.

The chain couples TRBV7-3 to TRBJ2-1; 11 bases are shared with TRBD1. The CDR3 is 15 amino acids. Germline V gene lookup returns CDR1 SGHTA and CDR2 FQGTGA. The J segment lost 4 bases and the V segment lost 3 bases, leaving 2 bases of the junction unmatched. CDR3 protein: CASSLGQGVYNEQFF. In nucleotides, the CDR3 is TGTGCCAGCAGCTTGGGACAGGGGGTATACAATGAGCAGTTCTTC.

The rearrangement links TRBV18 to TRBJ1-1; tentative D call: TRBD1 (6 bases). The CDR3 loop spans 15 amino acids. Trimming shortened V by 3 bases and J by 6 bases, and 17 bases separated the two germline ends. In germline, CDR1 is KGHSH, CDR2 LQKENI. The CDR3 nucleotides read TGTGCCAGCTCACCTATAAGGGGGAGTTGGGCTGAAGCTTTCTTT. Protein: CASSPIRGSWAEAFF.